Listed here are 17 T cell receptor beta chains from one sample, sequenced in a study of T cells in Graves' hyperthyroidism and ophthalmopathy. TCR beta CDR3 regions were amplified from RNA. HTBI primers were the set used in a first-round RT-PCR of the TCR CDR3. TCRdb analysed the multiplex PCR reads with MiXCR anew, one entry per CDR3 protein. The sample lists a few hundred thousand distinct CDR3 sequences; about 16% were seen once. Sequenced sample: blood. These receptors were taken from a woman in her twenties or thirties with Graves' hyperthyroidism.

This clonotype was observed at least ten times. The V gene is TRBV28, the J gene TRBJ2-7; D not resolved. Germline CDR1 and CDR2: MDHEN and SYDVKM. The CDR3 loop spans 14 amino acids. V lost 5 bases, J lost 1 base, and 12 bases lay in between. CDR3 in DNA: TGTGCCAGCAGTGTGCGAGGAACGTCCTACGAGCAGTACTTC. Amino acids: CASSVRGTSYEQYF. Full variable domain (rest looked up from reference TRBV28 and TRBJ2-7): DVKVTQSSRYLVKRTGEKVFLECVQDMDHENMFWYRQDPGLGLRLIYFSYDVKMKEKGDIPEGYSVSREKKERFSLILESASTNQTSMYLCASSVRGTSYEQYFGPGTRLTVT.

This clonotype was observed a handful of times. The rearrangement links TRBV6-1 to TRBJ2-5; D gene ambiguous. The CDR3 totals 12 residues. Germline-derived CDR1 and CDR2 are MNHNS and SASEGT. V dropped 2 bases and J dropped 4 bases, with 5 bases sitting between them. The CDR3 loop reads CASSEQSETQYF. The CDR3 DNA sequence: TGTGCCAGCAGTGAACAGTCAGAGACCCAGTACTTC.

This clonotype has ten or more counts. The chain recombines TRBV11-2 with TRBJ2-5; D gene ambiguous. Trimming stripped 1 base from V and 5 bases from J, with 17 bases between. Germline loops: CDR1 SGHAT, CDR2 FQNNGV. The CDR3 totals 16 residues. The CDR3 spells CASSLVLGPTGETQYF. The DNA for the CDR3 is TGTGCCAGCAGCTTAGTTCTAGGACCCACTGGGGAGACCCAGTACTTC.

The chain carries TRBV28 and TRBJ1-4; 8 nucleotides align to TRBD1. The CDR3 contains 14 residues. Germline V gene data show CDR1 as MDHEN and CDR2 as SYDVKM. With 7 bases clipped from V and 7 bases from J, the junction kept 8 bases outside the gene matches. The CDR3 is CASTKDRVSEKLFF. The CDR3, as DNA: TGTGCCAGCACTAAGGACAGGGTTTCTGAAAAACTGTTTTTT.

CDR3 amino acids: CASLLERGTDTQYF. The CDR3 nucleotides read TGTGCCAGCTTACTAGAGAGGGGGACAGATACGCAGTATTTT. This rearrangement joins TRBV18 to TRBJ2-3; D is perhaps TRBD1 (6 bases). In germline, CDR1 is KGHSH, CDR2 LQKENI. V lost 7 bases and J 3 bases, leaving 14 bases between the germline ends. There are 14 residues in the CDR3.

The rearrangement joins TRBV6-1 to TRBJ2-2; 11 bases map to TRBD2. This CDR3 spans 16 amino acids. Germline V gene lookup returns CDR1 MNHNS and CDR2 SASEGT. The V segment lost 6 bases and the J segment 9 bases; nucleotides outside the gene matches: 12. The chain's CDR3 is CASRTIAGGMRRELFF. CDR3 bases: TGTGCCAGCAGAACTATAGCGGGAGGGATGAGGAGGGAGCTGTTTTTT.

This clonotype showed up many times. The chain uses TRBV13 and TRBJ2-3; the D gene is possibly TRBD2 (6 bases). The germline gives CDR1 PRHDT, CDR2 FYEKMQ (reference sequence). V was shortened by 5 bases and J by 2 bases, with 14 bases between the two germline ends. This CDR3 contains 15 residues. The chain's CDR3 is CASSISGLNTDTQYF. In DNA, the CDR3 is TGTGCCAGCAGCATCTCGGGACTCAACACAGATACGCAGTATTTT.

V gene TRBV3-1 combines with J gene TRBJ2-5, with 11 bases that match TRBD1. Germline lookup yields CDR1 LGHDT and CDR2 YNNKEL (reference sequence). The CDR3 length is 16 residues. V gave up 1 base and J gave up 5 bases; unmatched junction bases: 6. CDR3 nucleotide sequence: TGTGCCAGCAGCCAAGTTCGGGACAGGGGGGGGGAGACCCAGTACTTC. Translated, it gives CASSQVRDRGGETQYF.

This clonotype was seen a handful of times. The genes are TRBV2 and TRBJ1-2, with a tentative D call TRBD1 (6 bases). With 5 bases removed from V and 4 bases from J, the gap between germline ends came to 14 bases. This CDR3 contains 14 residues. Germline CDR1 reads SNHLY; CDR2 reads FYNNEI. Written as DNA, the CDR3 is TGTGCCAGCAGTTTCGGACAGAGAGTCTATGGCTACACCTTC. Its protein is CASSFGQRVYGYTF.

This clonotype was counted many times. V gene TRBV7-3 combines with J gene TRBJ2-1; 12 bases fit TRBD2. The CDR3 runs to 14 residues. Per germline, CDR1 SGHTA and CDR2 FQGTGA. Trimming cost V 5 bases and J 6 bases; bases outside gene matches: 2. CDR3 DNA: TGTGCCAGCAGCGGGGGACTAGCGGGCAATGAGCAGTTCTTC. Its protein product is CASSGGLAGNEQFF.

This chain uses TRBV4-1 with TRBJ1-5, with D possibly being TRBD1 (6 bases). This CDR3 is built from 15 residues. CDR1 and CDR2 (germline): MGHRA, YSYEKL. The ends were cut back, 0 bases at V and 3 bases at J, with 9 bases in the middle. The CDR3 DNA reads as TGCGCCAGCAGCCAAGACTGGGACACCAATCAGCCCCAGCATTTT. As protein: CASSQDWDTNQPQHF.

In this sample, this clonotype turned up a few times. The rearrangement links TRBV30 to TRBJ2-2, with unresolved D. Germline V gene sequence: CDR1 GTSNPN, CDR2 SVGIG (reference sequence). Deletions cut 0 bases from V and 9 bases from J, with 11 bases between. CDR3 length equals 13 residues. The DNA for the CDR3 is TGTGCCTGGAGTGTACCTACTCGGAGGGAGCTGTTTTTT. Amino acids: CAWSVPTRRELFF.

This clonotype has ten or more counts. J is TRBJ2-1 and V is TRBV2, with D possibly matching TRBD2 (6 bases). The CDR3 is made up of 14 amino acids. Germline lookup yields CDR1 SNHLY and CDR2 FYNNEI. Trimming removed 5 bases from V and 7 bases from J, with 15 bases in between. CDR3 nucleotides: TGTGCCAGCAGTCGGAGGGGTGCGGGAAATGAGCAGTTCTTC. Translation gives CASSRRGAGNEQFF.

The chain carries TRBV9 and TRBJ2-1, with 12 bases identical to TRBD2. The germline CDR1 and CDR2 sequences are SGDLS and YYNGEE. Trimming cost V 4 bases and J 15 bases; bases outside gene matches: 8. The CDR3 extends over 13 amino acids. CDR3 protein: CASSLRLAGDMFF. The CDR3, as DNA: TGTGCCAGCAGCCTCAGACTAGCGGGAGATATGTTCTTC.

The chain carries TRBV28 and TRBJ1-2; D call uncertain. Germline values: CDR1 MDHEN, CDR2 SYDVKM. The CDR3 length is 13 residues. CDR3 in amino acids: CVTRPISNYGYTF. CDR3 nucleotide sequence: TGTGTCACACGTCCTATTTCTAACTATGGCTACACCTTC.

To note about this clonotype: Germline is not matched at one junction end, which may reflect a read error. The gene calls are TRBV10-2 and TRBJ2-7, with D uncertain. Germline V lookup: CDR1 WSHSY, CDR2 SAAADI. The CDR3 has 11 amino acids. For the CDR3, the DNA is TGTGCCAGTAAAGACACCGGCGAGCAGTACTTC. Its protein is CASKDTGEQYF.

This clonotype has just a few counts. The chain couples TRBV9 to TRBJ2-1; D not certain. The CDR3 covers 16 residues. V was trimmed by 0 bases and J by 0 bases, leaving 10 bases between them. Looked up from germline, CDR1 is SGDLS and CDR2 is YYNGEE. The DNA of the CDR3 is TGTGCCAGCAGCGTAGGTCAACAAAGCTCCTACAATGAGCAGTTCTTC. Translation: CASSVGQQSSYNEQFF. The full variable domain, with the rest looked up from reference TRBV9 and TRBJ2-1, is DSGVTQTPKHLITATGQRVTLRCSPRSGDLSVYWYQQSLDQGLQFLIQYYNGEERAKGNILERFSAQQFPDLHSELNLSSLELGDSALYFCASSVGQQSSYNEQFFGPGTRLTVL.